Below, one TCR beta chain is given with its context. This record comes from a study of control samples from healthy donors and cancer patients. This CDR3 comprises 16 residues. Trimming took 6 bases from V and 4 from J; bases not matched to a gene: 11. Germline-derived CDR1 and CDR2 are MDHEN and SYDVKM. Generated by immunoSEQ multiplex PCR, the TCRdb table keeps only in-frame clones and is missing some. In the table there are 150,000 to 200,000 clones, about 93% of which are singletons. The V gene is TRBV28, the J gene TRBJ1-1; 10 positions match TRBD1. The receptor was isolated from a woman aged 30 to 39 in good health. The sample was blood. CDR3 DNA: TGTGCCAGCAGCCCGGTAGGGACAGGGGCTCGCACTGAAGCTTTCTTT. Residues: CASSPVGTGARTEAFF.